The T cell receptor beta chain described here comes from a study of early T cells in non-severe SARS-CoV-2 infection. Across the whole study: Alpha and beta chains were unpaired, from unsorted whole-blood bulk RNA.

This clonotype was observed many times. V gave up 7 bases and J gave up 1 base; unmatched junction bases: 6. This CDR3 region has 14 residues. TCRdb fed the 5' RACE reads into MiXCR, producing one record per CDR3 protein. Counted here are about 69,000 distinct CDR3 sequences, roughly 4.6% occurring once; the ten biggest clones make up roughly 3.6%. J is TRBJ1-1 and V is TRBV12-3 or TRBV12-4; 7 bases match TRBD1. This sample comprised whole blood, obtained at baseline. This receptor was identified in an adult who was a healthcare worker with PCR-confirmed SARS-CoV-2 infection or an uninfected control (not recorded which). The donor label of this sample is uncertain. The CDR3 protein is CASTRTGPNTEAFF. DNA for the CDR3: TGTGCCAGCACTAGGACAGGCCCGAACACTGAAGCTTTCTTT.